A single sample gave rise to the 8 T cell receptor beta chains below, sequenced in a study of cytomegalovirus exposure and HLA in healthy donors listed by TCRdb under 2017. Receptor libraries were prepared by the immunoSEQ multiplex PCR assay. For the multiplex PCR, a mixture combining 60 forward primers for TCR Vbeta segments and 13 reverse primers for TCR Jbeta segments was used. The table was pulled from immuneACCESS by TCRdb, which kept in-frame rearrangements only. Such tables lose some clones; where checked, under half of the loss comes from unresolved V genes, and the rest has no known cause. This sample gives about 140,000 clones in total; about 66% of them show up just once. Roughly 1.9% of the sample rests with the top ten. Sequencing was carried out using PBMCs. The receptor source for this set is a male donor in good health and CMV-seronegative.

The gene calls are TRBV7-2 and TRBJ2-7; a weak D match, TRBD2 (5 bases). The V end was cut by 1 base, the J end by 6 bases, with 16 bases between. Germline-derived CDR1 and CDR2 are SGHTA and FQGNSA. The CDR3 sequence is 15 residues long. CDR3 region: CASSLVTGWVVEQYF. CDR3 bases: TGTGCCAGCAGCTTAGTGACGGGGTGGGTGGTCGAGCAGTACTTC. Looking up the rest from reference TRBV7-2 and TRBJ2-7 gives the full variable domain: GAGVSQSPSNKVTEKGKDVELRCDPISGHTALYWYRQSLGQGLEFLIYFQGNSAPDKSGLPSDRFSAERTGGSVSTLTIQRTQQEDSAVYLCASSLVTGWVVEQYFGPGTRLTVT.

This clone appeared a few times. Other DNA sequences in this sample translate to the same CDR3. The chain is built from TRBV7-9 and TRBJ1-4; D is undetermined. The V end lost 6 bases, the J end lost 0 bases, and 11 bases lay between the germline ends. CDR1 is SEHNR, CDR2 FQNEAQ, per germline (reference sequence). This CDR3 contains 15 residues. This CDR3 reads CASSPGGSTNEKLFF. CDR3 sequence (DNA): TGTGCCAGCAGTCCCGGCGGCTCAACTAATGAAAAACTGTTTTTT.

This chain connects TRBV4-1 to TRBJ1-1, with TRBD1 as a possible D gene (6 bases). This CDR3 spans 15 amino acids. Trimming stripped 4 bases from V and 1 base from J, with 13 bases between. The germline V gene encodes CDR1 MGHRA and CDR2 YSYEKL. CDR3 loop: CASSPLQGTNTEAFF. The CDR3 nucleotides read TGCGCCAGCAGCCCCCTCCAGGGGACGAACACTGAAGCTTTCTTT.

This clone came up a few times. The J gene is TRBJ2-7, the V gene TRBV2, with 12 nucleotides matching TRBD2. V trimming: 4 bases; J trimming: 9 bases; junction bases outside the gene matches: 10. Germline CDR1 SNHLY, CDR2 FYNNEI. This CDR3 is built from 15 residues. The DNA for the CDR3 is TGTGCCAGCAGTGGGTATCTAGCGGGGGGGGGTGCGCAGTACTTC. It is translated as CASSGYLAGGGAQYF.

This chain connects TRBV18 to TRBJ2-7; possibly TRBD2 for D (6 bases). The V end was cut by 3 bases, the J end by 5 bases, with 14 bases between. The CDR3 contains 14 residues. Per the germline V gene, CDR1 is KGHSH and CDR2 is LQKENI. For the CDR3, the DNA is TGTGCCAGCTCACCTTTCCGGGACTTGGACGAGCAGTACTTC. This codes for CASSPFRDLDEQYF.

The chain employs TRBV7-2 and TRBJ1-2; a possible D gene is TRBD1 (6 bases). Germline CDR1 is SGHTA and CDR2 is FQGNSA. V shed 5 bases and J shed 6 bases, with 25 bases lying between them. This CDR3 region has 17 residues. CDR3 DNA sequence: TGTGCCAGCAGCCAGCAAGGGGCACTCACAGGGACCCATGGCTACACCTTC. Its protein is CASSQQGALTGTHGYTF.

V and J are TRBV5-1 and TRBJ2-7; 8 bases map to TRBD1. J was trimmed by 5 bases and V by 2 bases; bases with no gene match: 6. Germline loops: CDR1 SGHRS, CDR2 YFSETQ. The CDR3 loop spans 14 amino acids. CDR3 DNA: TGCGCCAGCAGCTTTGGACAGGGTGTTAACGAGCAGTACTTC. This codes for CASSFGQGVNEQYF.

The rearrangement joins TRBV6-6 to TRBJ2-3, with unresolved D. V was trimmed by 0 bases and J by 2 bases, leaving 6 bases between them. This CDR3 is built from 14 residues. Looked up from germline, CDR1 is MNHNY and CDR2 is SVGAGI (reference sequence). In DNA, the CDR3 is TGTGCCAGCAGTTACTCTTTCTTCACAGATACGCAGTATTTT. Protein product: CASSYSFFTDTQYF.